This T cell receptor beta chain derives from a study of T cell repertoires in cytomegalovirus infection. MiXCR, applied by TCRdb to the reads, yields one record per CDR3 protein. The sample holds roughly 720,000 distinct CDR3 sequences, less than 40% seen once. Germline V CDR1 and CDR2: SGHAT, FQNNGV. V was cut by 5 bases and J by 9 bases, with 11 bases left in between. This CDR3 region has 12 residues. This TCR was recovered from a human donor in good health (CMV status not recorded). Some clones in this sample may be carry-over from other donors' samples. The chain couples TRBV11-2 to TRBJ2-1, with D maybe TRBD1 (6 bases). Sequencing input: PBMCs. The CDR3 DNA reads as TGTGCCAGCAGCCTAAACAGGGCTGAGCAGTTCTTC. It codes for CASSLNRAEQFF.